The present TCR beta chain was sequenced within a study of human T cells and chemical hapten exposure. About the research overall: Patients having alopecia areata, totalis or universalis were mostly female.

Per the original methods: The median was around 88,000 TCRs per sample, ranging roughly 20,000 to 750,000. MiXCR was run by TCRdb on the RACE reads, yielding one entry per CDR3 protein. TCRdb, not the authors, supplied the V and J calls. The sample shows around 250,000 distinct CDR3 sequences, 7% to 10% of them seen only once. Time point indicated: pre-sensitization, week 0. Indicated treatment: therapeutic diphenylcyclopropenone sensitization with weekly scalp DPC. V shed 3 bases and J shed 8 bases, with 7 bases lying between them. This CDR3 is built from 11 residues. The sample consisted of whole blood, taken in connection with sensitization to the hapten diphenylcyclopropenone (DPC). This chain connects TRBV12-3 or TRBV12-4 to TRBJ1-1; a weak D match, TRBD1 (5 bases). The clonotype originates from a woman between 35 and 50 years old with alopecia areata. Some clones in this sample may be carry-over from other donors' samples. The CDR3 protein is CASSLRGEAFF. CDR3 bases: TGTGCCAGCAGTTTGAGGGGCGAAGCTTTCTTT.